This T cell receptor (beta chain) was found in a study of cytomegalovirus exposure and HLA in healthy donors. Notes on the study in general: What was likely a sequencing artifact was a cluster of highly shared sequence variants. Earlier findings revealed that most TCR beta V segments proved productive either about 87% or about 30% of the time. Further analysis, carried out later, found HLA-associated TCR beta chains more clonally expanded than equally common other chains.

PCR was performed using 60 Vbeta and 13 Jbeta primers. Authors' processing steps: Approximately 83 million unique TCR beta chains, roughly 12 million shared, were counted in a later analysis. Assay used: immunoSEQ multiplex PCR; TCRdb lists only in-frame clones, some missing. For V, J and clone size, that table is used; D and trimming come from the DNA. The sample shows 150,000 to 200,000 clones, approximately 70% of them seen only once. On this clone itself: Its antigen is unidentified.

Losses at the gene ends were 6 bases for V and 5 bases for J; bases not matched to a gene: 12. Germline CDR1 and CDR2: KGHSH and LQKENI. This CDR3 is 15 amino acids long. V is TRBV18 and J is TRBJ2-7; 8 bases fit TRBD1. This TCR was sampled from a woman in her thirties in good health and CMV-seronegative. Sequenced sample: PBMCs. CDR3 residues: CASSPGQGRHHEQYF. DNA for the CDR3: TGTGCCAGCTCGCCTGGACAGGGCCGTCATCACGAGCAGTACTTC.